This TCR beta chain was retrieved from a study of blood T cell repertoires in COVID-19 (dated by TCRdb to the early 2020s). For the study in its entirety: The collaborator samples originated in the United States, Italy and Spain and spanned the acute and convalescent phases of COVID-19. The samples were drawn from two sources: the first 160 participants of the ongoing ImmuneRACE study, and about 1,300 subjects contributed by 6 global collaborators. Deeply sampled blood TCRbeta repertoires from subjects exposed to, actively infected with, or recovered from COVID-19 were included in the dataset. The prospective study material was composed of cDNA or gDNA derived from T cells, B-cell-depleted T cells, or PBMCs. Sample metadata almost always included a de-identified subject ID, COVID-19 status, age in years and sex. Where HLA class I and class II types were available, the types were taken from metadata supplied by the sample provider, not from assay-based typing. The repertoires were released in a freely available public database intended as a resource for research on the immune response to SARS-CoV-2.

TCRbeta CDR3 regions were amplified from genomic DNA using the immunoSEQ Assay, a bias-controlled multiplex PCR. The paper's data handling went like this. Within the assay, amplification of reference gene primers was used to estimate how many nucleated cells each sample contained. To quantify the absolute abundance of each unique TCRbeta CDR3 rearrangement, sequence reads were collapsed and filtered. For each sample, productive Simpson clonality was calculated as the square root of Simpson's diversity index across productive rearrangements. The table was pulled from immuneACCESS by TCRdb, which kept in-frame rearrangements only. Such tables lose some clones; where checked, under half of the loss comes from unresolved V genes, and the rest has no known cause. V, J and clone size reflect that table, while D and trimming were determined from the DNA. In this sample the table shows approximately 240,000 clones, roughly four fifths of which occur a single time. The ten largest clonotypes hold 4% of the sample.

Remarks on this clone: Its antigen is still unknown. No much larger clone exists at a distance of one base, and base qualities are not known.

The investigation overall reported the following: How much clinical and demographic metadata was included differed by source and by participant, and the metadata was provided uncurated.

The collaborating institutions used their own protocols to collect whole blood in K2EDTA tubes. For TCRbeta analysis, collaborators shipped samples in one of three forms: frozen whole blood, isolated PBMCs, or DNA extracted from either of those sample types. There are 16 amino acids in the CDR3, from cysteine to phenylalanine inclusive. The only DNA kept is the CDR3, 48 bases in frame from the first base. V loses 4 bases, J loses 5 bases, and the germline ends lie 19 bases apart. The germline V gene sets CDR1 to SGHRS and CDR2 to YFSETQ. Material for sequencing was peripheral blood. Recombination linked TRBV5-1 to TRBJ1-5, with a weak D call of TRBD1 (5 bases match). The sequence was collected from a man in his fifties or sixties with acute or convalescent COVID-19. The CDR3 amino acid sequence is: CASSPWGGRADQPQHF. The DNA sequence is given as TGCGCCAGCAGCCCTTGGGGGGGGAGGGCGGATCAGCCCCAGCATTTT. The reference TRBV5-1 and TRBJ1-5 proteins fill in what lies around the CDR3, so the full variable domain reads KAGVTQTPRYLIKTRGQQVTLSCSPISGHRSVSWYQQTPGQGLQFLFEYFSETQRNKGNFPGRFSGRQFSNSRSEMNVSTLELGDSALYLCASSPWGGRADQPQHFGDGTRLSIL.